This passage covers 3 T cell receptor beta chains from one sample sequenced in a study of T cell responses to AZD1222 COVID-19 vaccine. Produced via immunoSEQ multiplex PCR; TCRdb's table is partial and in-frame only. The top ten clones hold 6.5% to 9% of a sample with more than 95,000 clones, roughly 87% of them seen once. The sample consisted of peripheral blood, taken on day 0 of AZD1222 vaccination. Receptors originate from an adult in good health.

The chain combines TRBV5-1 with TRBJ2-1; 11 positions agree with TRBD1. This CDR3 is 14 amino acids long. The V gene end was trimmed by 3 bases and the J gene end by 5 bases; junction bases not matched to a gene: 1. Germline V gene lookup returns CDR1 SGHRS and CDR2 YFSETQ. DNA of the CDR3: TGCGCCAGCAGCTCGGACAGGGGGCACAATGAGCAGTTCTTC. The encoded protein is CASSSDRGHNEQFF.

This chain joins TRBV28 and TRBJ2-7, with 8 positions matching TRBD1. Germline values: CDR1 MDHEN, CDR2 SYDVKM. The trim removed 7 bases at V and 2 bases at J, leaving 7 bases unmatched. The CDR3 is 14 residues long. CDR3 sequence: CASINPTGAYEQYF. The CDR3 coding sequence is TGTGCCAGCATCAATCCGACAGGGGCCTACGAGCAGTACTTC.

The CDR3 reads CASSEALRIDSPLHF. CDR3 sequence (DNA): TGTGCCAGCAGTGAAGCGCTTCGGATAGATTCACCCCTCCACTTT. V and J are TRBV6-1 and TRBJ1-6, with unresolved D. V was cut by 0 bases and J by 8 bases, with 11 bases left in between. Germline V CDR1 and CDR2: MNHNS, SASEGT. CDR3 length: 15 residues.